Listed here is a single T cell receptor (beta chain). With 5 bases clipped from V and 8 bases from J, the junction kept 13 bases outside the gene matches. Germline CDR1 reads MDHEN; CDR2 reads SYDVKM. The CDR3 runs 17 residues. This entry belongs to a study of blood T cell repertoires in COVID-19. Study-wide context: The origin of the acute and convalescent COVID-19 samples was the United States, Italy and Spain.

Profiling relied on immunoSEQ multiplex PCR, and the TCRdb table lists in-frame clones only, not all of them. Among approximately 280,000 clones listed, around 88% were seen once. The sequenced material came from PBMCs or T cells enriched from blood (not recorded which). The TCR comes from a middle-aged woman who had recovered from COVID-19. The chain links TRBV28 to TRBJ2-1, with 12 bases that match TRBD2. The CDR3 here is CASSLNRLAGEIDEQFF. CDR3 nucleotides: TGTGCCAGCAGTCTTAATCGACTAGCGGGAGAAATCGATGAGCAGTTCTTC.